This is a list of T cell receptor beta chains from one sample in a study of cytomegalovirus exposure and HLA in healthy donors. TCRdb's table, derived via immunoSEQ multiplex PCR, lists solely in-frame clones and lacks some. The sample shows hundreds of thousands of clones, more than 80% of them seen only once. The specimen sequenced was PBMCs. The receptors were sampled from a woman aged 18-29 years in good health and CMV-seronegative. Each CDR3 is given with its conserved first and last residue. A D gene is named only where the DNA matches it firmly. Clone size is not always given. Where it is, it says once, few, many or a class for expanded clones.

TRBJ2-5	TRBD1	TRBV7-8	.	CASSLSGTGQETQYF	TGTGCCAGCAGCCTGTCCGGGACAGGCCAAGAGACCCAGTACTTC
TRBJ2-5	.	TRBV11-2	.	CASSLTRRNYQETQYF	TGTGCCAGCAGCCTGACCCGGCGGAATTACCAAGAGACCCAGTACTTC
TRBJ2-7	.	TRBV2	.	CASKTAGTDEQYF	TGTGCCAGCAAAACGGCGGGGACCGACGAGCAGTACTTC
TRBJ1-1	.	TRBV30	.	CAWSVGGWNTEAFF	TGTGCCTGGAGTGTTGGGGGGTGGAACACTGAAGCTTTCTTT
TRBJ2-7	.	TRBV19	.	CASSISDRREQYF	TGTGCCAGTAGTATCTCCGACAGGCGGGAGCAGTACTTC
TRBJ1-2	TRBD1	TRBV5-6	.	CASSNRDSFRANYGYTF	TGTGCCAGCAGCAACCGGGACAGCTTCAGAGCTAACTATGGCTACACCTTC
TRBJ1-1	.	TRBV19	.	CASTLSGSEAFF	TGTGCCAGTACCCTCTCAGGTTCTGAAGCTTTCTTT
TRBJ2-5	TRBD2	TRBV9	.	CASSPPGGADSSEETQYF	TGTGCCAGCAGCCCACCGGGGGGGGCAGATTCGTCAGAGGAGACCCAGTACTTC
TRBJ1-1	TRBD1	TRBV2	.	CASKHRDREVGPEAFF	TGTGCCAGCAAGCACCGGGACAGGGAAGTGGGACCTGAAGCTTTCTTT
TRBJ1-2	TRBD1	TRBV6-1	.	CASSEARGRGPGIYGYTF	TGTGCCAGCAGTGAAGCGCGCGGCAGGGGGCCTGGGATTTATGGCTACACCTTC
TRBJ2-2	.	TRBV10-1	once	CASSESPKRELFF	TGCGCCAGCAGTGAATCCCCGAAGCGGGAGCTGTTTTTT
TRBJ2-7	TRBD2	TRBV19	.	CASSSYFGTSGALAQQYF	TGTGCCAGTAGCTCCTACTTTGGGACTAGCGGGGCCCTGGCCCAGCAGTACTTC
TRBJ2-7	TRBD2	TRBV6-5	.	CASSSGLAGTYEQYF	TGTGCCAGCAGTTCCGGACTAGCGGGGACCTACGAGCAGTACTTC
TRBJ1-1	.	TRBV2	.	CASSEADGRLTEAFF	TGTGCCAGCAGTGAAGCAGACGGTCGACTCACTGAAGCTTTCTTT
TRBJ2-1	.	TRBV6-4	.	CASSEGQWSNEQFF	TGTGCCAGCAGTGAGGGGCAATGGAGTAATGAGCAGTTCTTC
TRBJ2-5	.	TRBV27	.	CASSLSSGVGETQYF	TGTGCCAGCAGTCTATCGTCCGGGGTAGGCGAGACCCAGTACTTC
TRBJ1-2	TRBD1	TRBV14	once	CASSPGTAPYGYTF	TGTGCCAGCAGCCCCGGGACAGCTCCTTATGGCTACACCTTC
TRBJ2-3	.	TRBV6-7	.	CASSYPRDGTDTQYF	TGTGCCAGCAGTTACCCGCGGGATGGTACAGATACGCAGTATTTT
TRBJ2-6	.	TRBV6-6	.	CASSPADSGANVLTF	TGTGCCAGCAGTCCCGCAGACTCTGGGGCCAACGTCCTGACTTTC
TRBJ2-1	TRBD2	TRBV11-3	.	CASSLVAGGSSLELDNEQFF	TGTGCCAGCAGCTTAGTTGCGGGGGGGTCAAGCCTAGAGCTCGACAATGAGCAGTTCTTC
TRBJ2-1	TRBD2	TRBV13	.	CASSLAGLAGRFEQFF	TGTGCCAGCAGCTTAGCAGGACTAGCGGGGAGGTTTGAGCAGTTCTTC
TRBJ2-1	TRBD1	TRBV25-1	.	CASTHRGNEQFF	TGTGCCAGCACCCACAGGGGCAATGAGCAGTTCTTC
TRBJ2-7	.	TRBV11-2	.	CASSPPGPSSYEQYF	TGTGCCAGCAGCCCCCCGGGTCCGAGCTCCTACGAGCAGTACTTC
TRBJ2-7	.	TRBV4-2	.	CASSQGGGDSSYEQYF	TGTGCCAGCAGCCAGGGGGGCGGGGACAGCTCCTACGAGCAGTACTTC
TRBJ1-2	.	TRBV13	once	CASSLGGAYGYTF	TGTGCCAGCAGCTTAGGAGGAGCCTATGGCTACACCTTC
TRBJ1-6	TRBD1	TRBV28	.	CASSLQGASFYSPLHF	TGTGCCAGCAGTTTACAGGGGGCATCTTTTTATTCACCCCTCCACTTT
TRBJ2-5	TRBD1	TRBV7-6	.	CASSSLDREETQYF	TGTGCCAGCAGCTCTCTAGACAGGGAAGAGACCCAGTACTTC
TRBJ2-7	TRBD1	TRBV30	.	CAWSVHRGFYEQYF	TGTGCCTGGAGTGTACACAGGGGATTTTACGAGCAGTACTTC
TRBJ2-6	.	TRBV2	.	CASSEATGAASGANVLTF	TGTGCCAGCAGTGAAGCTACAGGTGCGGCCTCTGGGGCCAACGTCCTGACTTTC
TRBJ1-5	.	TRBV18	few	CASSPGTTISNQPQHF	TGTGCCAGCTCACCAGGGACAACCATTAGCAATCAGCCCCAGCATTTT
TRBJ1-1	.	TRBV27	.	CASRRTRLTQNTEAFF	TGTGCCAGCAGGAGAACTCGACTGACCCAGAACACTGAAGCTTTCTTT
TRBJ1-5	.	TRBV28	.	CASSFRAAGLGQPQHF	TGTGCCAGCAGTTTCCGGGCGGCGGGCCTTGGGCAGCCCCAGCATTTT
TRBJ2-5	TRBD2	TRBV13	.	CASSWYRLAEGETQYF	TGTGCCAGCAGCTGGTATCGACTAGCGGAGGGGGAGACCCAGTACTTC
TRBJ2-7	.	TRBV6-1	.	CASSVPPGTASYEQYF	TGTGCCAGCAGTGTCCCTCCTGGAACAGCCTCCTACGAGCAGTACTTC
TRBJ2-1	TRBD1	TRBV6-5	.	CASRRTGSYNEQFF	TGTGCCAGCAGAAGGACAGGTTCCTACAATGAGCAGTTCTTC
TRBJ1-1	.	TRBV4-1	.	CASSQDGREGTEAFF	TGCGCCAGCAGCCAAGATGGCAGGGAGGGCACTGAAGCTTTCTTT
TRBJ2-1	.	TRBV19	.	CASTRGEAYNEQFF	TGTGCCAGTACCCGCGGGGAGGCCTACAATGAGCAGTTCTTC
TRBJ1-3	.	TRBV11-2	.	CASSPRVSGNTIYF	TGTGCCAGCAGCCCCAGGGTCTCCGGAAACACCATATATTTT
TRBJ1-5	TRBD1	TRBV18	once	CASSPQGGSFSNQPQHF	TGTGCCAGCTCACCTCAGGGGGGCAGTTTCAGCAATCAGCCCCAGCATTTT
TRBJ1-2	TRBD1	TRBV5-4	.	CASSTRTGNYGYTF	TGTGCCAGCAGCACCCGGACAGGCAACTATGGCTACACCTTC
TRBJ2-5	TRBD1	TRBV27	.	CASSSTGGAGETQYF	TGTGCCAGCAGTTCGACAGGGGGCGCGGGGGAGACCCAGTACTTC
TRBJ2-1	TRBD2	TRBV13	.	CASSETARTSGGLYNEQFF	TGTGCCAGCAGCGAGACTGCCCGGACTAGCGGGGGGCTCTACAATGAGCAGTTCTTC
TRBJ2-3	.	TRBV2	.	CASSESATGRDTQYF	TGTGCCAGCAGTGAAAGCGCGACAGGCAGAGATACGCAGTATTTT
TRBJ2-7	.	TRBV28	once	CASSFVTPPYEQYF	TGTGCCAGCAGTTTCGTCACTCCTCCCTACGAGCAGTACTTC
TRBJ2-3	TRBD1	TRBV29-1	.	CSVERWGTGATDTQYF	TGCAGCGTTGAAAGGTGGGGGACAGGGGCCACAGATACGCAGTATTTT
TRBJ2-1	TRBD2	TRBV28	.	CASSPTTSGVTNEQFF	TGTGCCAGCAGTCCTACTACTAGCGGAGTCACAAATGAGCAGTTCTTC
TRBJ2-7	.	TRBV6-6	.	CATMARGKEAYEQYF	TGTGCCACTATGGCCCGGGGGAAGGAAGCCTACGAGCAGTACTTC
TRBJ2-7	TRBD2	TRBV28	.	CASSFLAGGLREQYF	TGTGCCAGCAGTTTTTTAGCGGGGGGGTTGCGGGAGCAGTACTTC
TRBJ2-1	TRBD2	TRBV5-8	.	CAVGRGSSYNEQFF	TGTGCCGTTGGGAGGGGAAGCTCCTACAATGAGCAGTTCTTC
TRBJ2-7	TRBD1	TRBV5-1	.	CASSLVTPQDRGSYEQYF	TGCGCCAGCAGCTTGGTAACGCCCCAGGACAGGGGTTCCTACGAGCAGTACTTC
TRBJ1-5	.	TRBV6-5	.	CASSQDSFGQPQHF	TGTGCCAGCAGTCAGGACAGCTTTGGTCAGCCCCAGCATTTT
TRBJ2-1	.	TRBV19	.	CASSIGRLARYNEQFF	TGTGCCAGTAGTATAGGTCGGCTAGCGCGGTACAATGAGCAGTTCTTC
TRBJ1-4	.	TRBV30	.	CAWAGTPLIGLFF	TGTGCCTGGGCCGGGACTCCATTAATCGGACTGTTTTTT
TRBJ2-7	TRBD1	TRBV6-1	.	CASSEGQGADEQYF	TGTGCCAGCAGTGAAGGGCAGGGGGCGGACGAGCAGTACTTC
TRBJ1-1	.	TRBV2	.	CASRTPSGTTSVNTEAFF	TGTGCCAGCAGAACACCCTCCGGGACAACGTCTGTGAACACTGAAGCTTTCTTT
TRBJ1-5	.	TRBV9	.	CASSVDPGPDQPQHF	TGTGCCAGCAGCGTAGATCCAGGCCCGGATCAGCCCCAGCATTTT
TRBJ1-5	TRBD1	TRBV4-2	.	CASSQPDRGIGQPQHF	TGTGCCAGCAGCCAACCAGACAGGGGGATCGGTCAGCCCCAGCATTTT